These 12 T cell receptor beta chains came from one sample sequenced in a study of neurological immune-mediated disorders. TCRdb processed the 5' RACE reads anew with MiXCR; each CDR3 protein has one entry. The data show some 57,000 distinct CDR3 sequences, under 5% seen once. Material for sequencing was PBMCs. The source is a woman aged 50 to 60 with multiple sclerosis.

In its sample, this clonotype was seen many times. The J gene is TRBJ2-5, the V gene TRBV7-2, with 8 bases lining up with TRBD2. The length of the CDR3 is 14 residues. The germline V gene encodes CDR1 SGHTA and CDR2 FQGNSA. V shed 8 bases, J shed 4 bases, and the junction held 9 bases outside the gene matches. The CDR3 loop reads CASGSGAAAETQYF. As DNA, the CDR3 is TGTGCCAGCGGTAGCGGGGCGGCCGCAGAGACCCAGTACTTC.

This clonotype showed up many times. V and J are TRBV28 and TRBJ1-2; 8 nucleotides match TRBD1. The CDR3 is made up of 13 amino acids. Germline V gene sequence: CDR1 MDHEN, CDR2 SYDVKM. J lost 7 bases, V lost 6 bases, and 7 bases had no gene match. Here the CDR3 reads CASSLPRGPGYTF. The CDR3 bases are TGTGCCAGCAGCCTACCCAGGGGGCCTGGCTACACCTTC.

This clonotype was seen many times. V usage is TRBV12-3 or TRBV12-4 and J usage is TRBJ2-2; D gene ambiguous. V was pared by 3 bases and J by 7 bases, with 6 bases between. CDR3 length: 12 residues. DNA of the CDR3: TGTGCCAGCAGTTTCAATGGCGGGGAGCTGTTTTTT. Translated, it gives CASSFNGGELFF.

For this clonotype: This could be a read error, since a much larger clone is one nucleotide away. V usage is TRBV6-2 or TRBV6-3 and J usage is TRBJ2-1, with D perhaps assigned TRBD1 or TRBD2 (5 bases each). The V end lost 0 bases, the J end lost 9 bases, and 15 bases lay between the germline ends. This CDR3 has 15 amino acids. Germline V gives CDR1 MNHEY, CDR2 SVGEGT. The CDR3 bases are TGTGCCAGCAGTTACTCGGGGGAAGGAGCGTCTGAGCAGTTCTTC. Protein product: CASSYSGEGASEQFF.

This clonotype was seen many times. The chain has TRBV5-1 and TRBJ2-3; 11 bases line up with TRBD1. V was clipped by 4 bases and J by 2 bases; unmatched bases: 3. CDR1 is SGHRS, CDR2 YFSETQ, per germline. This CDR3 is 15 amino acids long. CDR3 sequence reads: CASSPGQGDTDTQYF. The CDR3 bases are TGCGCCAGCAGCCCGGGACAGGGGGACACAGATACGCAGTATTTT.

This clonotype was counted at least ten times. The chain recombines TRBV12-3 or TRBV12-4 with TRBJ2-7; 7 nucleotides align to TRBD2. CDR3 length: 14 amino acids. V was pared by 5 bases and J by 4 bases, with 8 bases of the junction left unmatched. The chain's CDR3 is CASSAYSGQYEQYF. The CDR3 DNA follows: TGTGCCAGCAGTGCTTATAGCGGGCAGTACGAGCAGTACTTC.

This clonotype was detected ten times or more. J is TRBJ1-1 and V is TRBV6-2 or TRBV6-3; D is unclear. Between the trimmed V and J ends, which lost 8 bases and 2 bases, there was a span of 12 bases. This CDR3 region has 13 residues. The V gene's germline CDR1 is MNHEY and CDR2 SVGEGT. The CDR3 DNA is TGTGCCAGCCTTAATTTGGGAAACACTGAAGCTTTCTTT. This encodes CASLNLGNTEAFF.

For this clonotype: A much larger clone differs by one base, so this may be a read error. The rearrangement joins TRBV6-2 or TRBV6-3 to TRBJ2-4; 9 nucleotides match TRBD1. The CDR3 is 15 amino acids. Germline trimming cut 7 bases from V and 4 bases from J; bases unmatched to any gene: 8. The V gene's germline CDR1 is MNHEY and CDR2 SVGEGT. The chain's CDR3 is CASNTGGSGKNIQYF. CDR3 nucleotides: TGTGCCAGCAACACAGGGGGCTCGGGGAAAAACATTCAGTACTTC.

CDR3 region: CSARDPIAGSYNEQFF. CDR3 in DNA: TGCAGTGCTAGAGATCCTATAGCGGGGTCCTACAATGAGCAGTTCTTC. The rearrangement links TRBV20-1 to TRBJ2-1; 8 positions match TRBD2. The CDR3 loop spans 16 amino acids. The junction had 5 bases not matched to a gene; V was cut back by 0 bases and J by 1 base. Germline V gene lookup returns CDR1 DFQATT and CDR2 SNEGSKA (reference sequence).

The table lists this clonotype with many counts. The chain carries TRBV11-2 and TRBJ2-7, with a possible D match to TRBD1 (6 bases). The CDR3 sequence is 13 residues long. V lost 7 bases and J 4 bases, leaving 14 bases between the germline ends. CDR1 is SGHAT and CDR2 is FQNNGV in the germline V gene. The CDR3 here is CASTLGHFYEQYF. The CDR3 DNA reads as TGTGCCAGCACCTTGGGACATTTTTACGAGCAGTACTTC.

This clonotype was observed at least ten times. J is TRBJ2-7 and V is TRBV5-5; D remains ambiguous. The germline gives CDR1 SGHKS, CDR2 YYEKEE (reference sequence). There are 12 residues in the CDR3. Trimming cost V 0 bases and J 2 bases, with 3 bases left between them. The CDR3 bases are TGTGCCAGCAGCTTGGACACCTACGAGCAGTACGTC. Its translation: CASSLDTYEQYV.

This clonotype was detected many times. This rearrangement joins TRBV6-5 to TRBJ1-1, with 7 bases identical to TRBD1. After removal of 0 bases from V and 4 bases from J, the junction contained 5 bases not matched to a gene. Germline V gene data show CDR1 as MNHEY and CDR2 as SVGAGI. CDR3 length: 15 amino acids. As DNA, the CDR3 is TGTGCCAGCAGTTACTCGACAGGGTTGGGCACTGAAGCTTTCTTT. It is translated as CASSYSTGLGTEAFF.